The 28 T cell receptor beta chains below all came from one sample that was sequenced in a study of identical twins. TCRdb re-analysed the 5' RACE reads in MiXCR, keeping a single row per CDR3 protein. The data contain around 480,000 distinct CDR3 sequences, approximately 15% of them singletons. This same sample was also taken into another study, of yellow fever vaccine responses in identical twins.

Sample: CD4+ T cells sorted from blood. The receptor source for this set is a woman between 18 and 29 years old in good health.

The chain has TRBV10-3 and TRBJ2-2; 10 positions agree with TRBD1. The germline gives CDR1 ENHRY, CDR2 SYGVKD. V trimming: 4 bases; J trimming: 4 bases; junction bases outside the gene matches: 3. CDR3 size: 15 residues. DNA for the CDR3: TGTGCCATCAGTGCTGACAGGGGGCCCACCGGGGAGCTGTTTTTT. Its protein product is CAISADRGPTGELFF.

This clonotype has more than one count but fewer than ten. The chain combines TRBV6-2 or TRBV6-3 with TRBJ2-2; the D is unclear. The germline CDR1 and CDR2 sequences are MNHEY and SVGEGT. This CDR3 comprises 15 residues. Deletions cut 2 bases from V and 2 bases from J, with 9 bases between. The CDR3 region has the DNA TGTGCCAGCAGTTACGTCGGTCCAAACACCGGGGAGCTGTTTTTT. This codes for CASSYVGPNTGELFF.

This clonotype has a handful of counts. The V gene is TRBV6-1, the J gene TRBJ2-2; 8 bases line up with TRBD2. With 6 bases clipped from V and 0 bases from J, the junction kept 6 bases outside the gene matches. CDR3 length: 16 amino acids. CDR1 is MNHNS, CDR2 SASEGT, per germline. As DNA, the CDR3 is TGTGCCAGCAGGCAAGCGGGAGCTCCGAACACCGGGGAGCTGTTTTTT. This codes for CASRQAGAPNTGELFF.

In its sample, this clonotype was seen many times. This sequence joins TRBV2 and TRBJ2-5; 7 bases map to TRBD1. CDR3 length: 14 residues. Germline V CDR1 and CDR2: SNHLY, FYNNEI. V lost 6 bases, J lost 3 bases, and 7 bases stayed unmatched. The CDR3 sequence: CASSPGTAKETQYF. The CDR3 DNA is TGTGCCAGCAGCCCGGGGACAGCAAAAGAGACCCAGTACTTC.

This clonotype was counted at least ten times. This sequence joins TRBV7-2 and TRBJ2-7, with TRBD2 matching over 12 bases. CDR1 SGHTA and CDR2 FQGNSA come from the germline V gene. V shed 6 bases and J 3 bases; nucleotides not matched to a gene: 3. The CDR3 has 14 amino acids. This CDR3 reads CASSLLAGGYEQYF. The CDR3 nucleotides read TGTGCCAGCAGTTTACTAGCGGGAGGCTACGAGCAGTACTTC.

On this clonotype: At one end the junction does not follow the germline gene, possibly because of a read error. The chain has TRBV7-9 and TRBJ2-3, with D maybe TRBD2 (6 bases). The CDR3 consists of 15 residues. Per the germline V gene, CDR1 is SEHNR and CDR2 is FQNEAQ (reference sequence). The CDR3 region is CASSLAGGATDTQYF. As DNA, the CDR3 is TGTGCCAGCAGTTTAGCAGGCGGGGCCACAGATACGCAGTATTTT.

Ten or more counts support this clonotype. In DNA form, the CDR3 reads TGTGCCAGCAGCCAAGCGGACAGCAATCAGCCCCAGCATTTT. Translating gives CASSQADSNQPQHF. The chain has TRBV4-2 and TRBJ1-5, with unresolved D. From germline, CDR1 is LGHNA and CDR2 YNFKEQ. This CDR3 region has 14 residues. The V and J ends lost 1 base and 1 base respectively, with 5 bases between them.

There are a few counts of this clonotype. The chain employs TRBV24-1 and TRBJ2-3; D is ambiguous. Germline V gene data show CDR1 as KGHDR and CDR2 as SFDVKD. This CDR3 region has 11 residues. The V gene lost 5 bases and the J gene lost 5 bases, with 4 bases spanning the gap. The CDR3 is CATSGLDTQYF. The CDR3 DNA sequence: TGTGCCACCAGTGGCTTAGATACGCAGTATTTT.

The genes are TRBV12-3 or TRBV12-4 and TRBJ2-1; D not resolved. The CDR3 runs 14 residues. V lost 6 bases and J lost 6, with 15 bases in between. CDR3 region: CASSETPDGNEQFF. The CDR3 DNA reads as TGTGCCAGCAGCGAAACCCCGGACGGCAATGAGCAGTTCTTC.

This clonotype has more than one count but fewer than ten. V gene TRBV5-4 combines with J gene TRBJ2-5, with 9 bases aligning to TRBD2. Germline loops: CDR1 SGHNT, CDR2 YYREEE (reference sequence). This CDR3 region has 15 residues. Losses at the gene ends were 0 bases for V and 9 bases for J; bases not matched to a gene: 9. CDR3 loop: CASSLDSGLAGPQYF. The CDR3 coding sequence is TGTGCCAGCAGCTTGGATTCTGGGCTAGCGGGGCCCCAGTACTTC.

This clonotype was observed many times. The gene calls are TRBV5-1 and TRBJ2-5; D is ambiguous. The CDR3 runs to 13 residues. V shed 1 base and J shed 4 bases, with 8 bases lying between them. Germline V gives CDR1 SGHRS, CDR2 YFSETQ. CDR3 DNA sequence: TGCGCCAGCAGCTTGACCCCCCTAGAGACCCAGTACTTC. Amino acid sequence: CASSLTPLETQYF.

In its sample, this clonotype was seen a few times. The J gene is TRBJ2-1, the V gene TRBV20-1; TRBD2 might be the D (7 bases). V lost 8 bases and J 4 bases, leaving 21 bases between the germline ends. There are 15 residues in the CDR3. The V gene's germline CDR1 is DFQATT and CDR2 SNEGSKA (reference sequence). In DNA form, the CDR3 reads TGCAGTACCACTCGGGGGCTAGCGGATTACAATGAGCAGTTCTTC. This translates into CSTTRGLADYNEQFF.

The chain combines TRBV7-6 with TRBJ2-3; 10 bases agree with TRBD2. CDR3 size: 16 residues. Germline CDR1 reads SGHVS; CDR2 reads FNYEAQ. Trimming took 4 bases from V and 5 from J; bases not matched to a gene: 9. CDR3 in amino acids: CASSWISGGPIDTQYF. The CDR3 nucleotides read TGTGCCAGCAGCTGGATTAGCGGGGGGCCAATAGATACGCAGTATTTT.

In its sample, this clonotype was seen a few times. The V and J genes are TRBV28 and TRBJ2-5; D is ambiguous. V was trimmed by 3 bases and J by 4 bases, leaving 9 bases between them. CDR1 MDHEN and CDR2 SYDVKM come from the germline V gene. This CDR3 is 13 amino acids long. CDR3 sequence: CASSLPKPETQYF. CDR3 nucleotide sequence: TGTGCCAGCAGTTTGCCCAAACCAGAGACCCAGTACTTC. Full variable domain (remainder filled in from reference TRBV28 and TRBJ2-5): DVKVTQSSRYLVKRTGEKVFLECVQDMDHENMFWYRQDPGLGLRLIYFSYDVKMKEKGDIPEGYSVSREKKERFSLILESASTNQTSMYLCASSLPKPETQYFGPGTRLLVL.

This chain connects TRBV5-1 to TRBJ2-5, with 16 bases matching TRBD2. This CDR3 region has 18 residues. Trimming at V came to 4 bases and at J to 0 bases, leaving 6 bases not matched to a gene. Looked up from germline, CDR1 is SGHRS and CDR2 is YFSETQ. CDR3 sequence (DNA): TGCGCCAGCAGCCAGGGACTAGCGGGGGGGACGTACCAAGAGACCCAGTACTTC. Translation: CASSQGLAGGTYQETQYF.

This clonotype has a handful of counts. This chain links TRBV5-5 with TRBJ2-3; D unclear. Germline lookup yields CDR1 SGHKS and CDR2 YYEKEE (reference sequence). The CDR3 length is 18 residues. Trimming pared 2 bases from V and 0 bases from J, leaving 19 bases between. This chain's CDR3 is CASSFVWQAASSTDTQYF. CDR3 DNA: TGTGCCAGCAGCTTTGTTTGGCAGGCAGCTTCTAGCACAGATACGCAGTATTTT.

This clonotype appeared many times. CDR3 protein: CASRRGGNTGELFF. Written as DNA, the CDR3 is TGTGCCAGCAGGAGAGGGGGCAACACCGGGGAGCTGTTTTTT. V usage is TRBV12-3 or TRBV12-4 and J usage is TRBJ2-2; TRBD1 agrees at 7 bases. The J segment lost 2 bases and the V segment lost 6 bases, leaving 3 bases of the junction unmatched. The CDR3 is made up of 14 amino acids.

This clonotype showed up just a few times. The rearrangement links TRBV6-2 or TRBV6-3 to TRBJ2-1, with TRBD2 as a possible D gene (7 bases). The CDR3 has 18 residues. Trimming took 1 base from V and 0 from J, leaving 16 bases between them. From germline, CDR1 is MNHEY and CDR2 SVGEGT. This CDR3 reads CASSYWGGRASSYNEQFF. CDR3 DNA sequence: TGTGCCAGCAGTTACTGGGGGGGGCGGGCAAGCTCCTACAATGAGCAGTTCTTC.

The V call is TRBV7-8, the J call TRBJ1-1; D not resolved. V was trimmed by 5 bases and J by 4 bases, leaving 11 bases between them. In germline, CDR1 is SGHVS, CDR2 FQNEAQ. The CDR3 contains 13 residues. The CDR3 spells CASSLKGGTEAFF. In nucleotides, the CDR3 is TGTGCCAGCAGCCTGAAGGGTGGCACTGAAGCTTTCTTT.

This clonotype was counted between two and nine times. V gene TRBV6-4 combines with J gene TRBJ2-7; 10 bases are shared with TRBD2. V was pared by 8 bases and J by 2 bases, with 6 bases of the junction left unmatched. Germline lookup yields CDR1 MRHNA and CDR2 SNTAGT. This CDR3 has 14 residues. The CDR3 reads CASPPSGGAYEQYF. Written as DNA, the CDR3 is TGTGCCAGCCCCCCCAGCGGGGGGGCCTACGAGCAGTACTTC.

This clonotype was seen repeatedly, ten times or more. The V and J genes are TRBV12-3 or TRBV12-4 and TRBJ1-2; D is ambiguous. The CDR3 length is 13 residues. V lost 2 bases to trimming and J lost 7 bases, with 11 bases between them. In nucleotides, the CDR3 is TGTGCCAGCAGTTTACCTCTTGGAGGTGGCTACACCTTC. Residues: CASSLPLGGGYTF.

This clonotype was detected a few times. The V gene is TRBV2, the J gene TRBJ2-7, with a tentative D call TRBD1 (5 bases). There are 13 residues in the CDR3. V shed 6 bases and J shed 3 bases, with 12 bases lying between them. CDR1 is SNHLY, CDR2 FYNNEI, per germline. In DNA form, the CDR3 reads TGTGCCAGCAGGCAGGAGCAGGGCTACGAGCAGTACTTC. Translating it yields CASRQEQGYEQYF.

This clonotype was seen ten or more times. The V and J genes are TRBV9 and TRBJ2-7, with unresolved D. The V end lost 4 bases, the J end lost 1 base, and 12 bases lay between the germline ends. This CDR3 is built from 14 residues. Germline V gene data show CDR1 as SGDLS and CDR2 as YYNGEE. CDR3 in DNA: TGTGCCAGCAGCCCAAGATCAGGTTCCTACGAGCAGTACTTC. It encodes CASSPRSGSYEQYF.

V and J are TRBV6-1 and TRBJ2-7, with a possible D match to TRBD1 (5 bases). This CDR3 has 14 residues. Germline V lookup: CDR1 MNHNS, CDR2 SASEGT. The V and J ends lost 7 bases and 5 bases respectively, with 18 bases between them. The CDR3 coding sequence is TGTGCCAGCAAGGTAGACAGCCTCTCTAACGAGCAGTACTTC. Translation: CASKVDSLSNEQYF.

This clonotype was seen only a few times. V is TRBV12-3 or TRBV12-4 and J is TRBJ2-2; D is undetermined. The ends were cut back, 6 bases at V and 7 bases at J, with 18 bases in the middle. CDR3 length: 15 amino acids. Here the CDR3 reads CASSLPGPHGGELFF. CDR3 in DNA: TGTGCCAGCAGCCTGCCTGGGCCACACGGCGGGGAGCTGTTTTTT.

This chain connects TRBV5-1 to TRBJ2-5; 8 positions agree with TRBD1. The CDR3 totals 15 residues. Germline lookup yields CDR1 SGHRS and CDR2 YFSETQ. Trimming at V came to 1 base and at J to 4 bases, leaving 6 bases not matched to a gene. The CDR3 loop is CASSLRAGGRETQYF. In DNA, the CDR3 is TGCGCCAGCAGCTTGAGGGCAGGGGGCAGAGAGACCCAGTACTTC. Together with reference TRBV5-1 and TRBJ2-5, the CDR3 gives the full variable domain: KAGVTQTPRYLIKTRGQQVTLSCSPISGHRSVSWYQQTPGQGLQFLFEYFSETQRNKGNFPGRFSGRQFSNSRSEMNVSTLELGDSALYLCASSLRAGGRETQYFGPGTRLLVL.

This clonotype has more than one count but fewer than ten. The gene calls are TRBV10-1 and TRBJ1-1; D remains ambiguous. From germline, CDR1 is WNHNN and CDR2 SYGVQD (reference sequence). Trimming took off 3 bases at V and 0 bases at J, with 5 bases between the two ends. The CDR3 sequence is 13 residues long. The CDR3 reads CASSDQMNTEAFF. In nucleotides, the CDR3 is TGCGCCAGCAGTGATCAGATGAACACTGAAGCTTTCTTT.

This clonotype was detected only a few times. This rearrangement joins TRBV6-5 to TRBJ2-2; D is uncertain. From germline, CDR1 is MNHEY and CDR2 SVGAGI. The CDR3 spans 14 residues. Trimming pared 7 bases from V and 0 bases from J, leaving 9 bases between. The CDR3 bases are TGTGCCAGCATTACACAGACGAACACCGGGGAGCTGTTTTTT. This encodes CASITQTNTGELFF.